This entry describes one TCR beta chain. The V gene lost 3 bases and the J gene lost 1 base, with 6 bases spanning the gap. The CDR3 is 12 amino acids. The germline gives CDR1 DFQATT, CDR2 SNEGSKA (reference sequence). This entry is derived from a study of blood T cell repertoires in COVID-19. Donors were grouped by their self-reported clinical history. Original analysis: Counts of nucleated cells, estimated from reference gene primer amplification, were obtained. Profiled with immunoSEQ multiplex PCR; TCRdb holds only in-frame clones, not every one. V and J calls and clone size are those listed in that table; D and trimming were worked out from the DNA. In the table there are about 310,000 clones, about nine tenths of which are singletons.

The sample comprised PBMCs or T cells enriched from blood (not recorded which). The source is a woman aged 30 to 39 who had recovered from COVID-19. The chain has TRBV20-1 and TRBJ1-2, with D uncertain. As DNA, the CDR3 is TGCAGTGCTAGTTCGGGTAACTATGGCTACACCTTC. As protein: CSASSGNYGYTF.